This T cell receptor beta chain is drawn from a study of blood T cell repertoires in COVID-19. Study in general: Samples of COVID-19 (acute and convalescent) were obtained from the United States, Italy and Spain.

In its sample, this clone was seen a few times. The germline CDR1 and CDR2 sequences are MNHNS and SASEGT. V lost 3 bases to trimming and J lost 0 bases, with 12 bases between them. This CDR3 is built from 15 residues. The authors' processing: Amplification of reference gene primers provided the estimated nucleated cell counts. Clones were read by immunoSEQ multiplex PCR, and TCRdb kept only the in-frame ones, dropping some. Clonal size and the V and J genes are those of that table, whereas D and trimming came from the DNA. The table lists 150,000 or so clones, about 85% of them singletons, with about 1.2% in the top ten.

The sequence was obtained from a man aged 55 to 70 who had recovered from COVID-19. Sequencing was carried out using peripheral blood. The chain uses TRBV6-1 and TRBJ2-7; D not resolved. CDR3 residues: CASSDRRLHSYEQYF. The CDR3 DNA reads as TGTGCCAGCAGTGATCGGCGGCTGCACTCCTACGAGCAGTACTTC.